This T cell receptor beta chain came from a study of T cell responses to AZD1222 COVID-19 vaccine. Study-wide points: Sampling captured repertoires only after the peak T cell response.

A note on this clone: Its antigen remains unidentified.

The data were produced by immunoSEQ multiplex PCR, yet TCRdb's version contains in-frame clones alone and is incomplete. The sample shows some 200,000 clones, around 94% of them seen only once. V was pared by 4 bases and J by 1 base, with 0 bases of the junction left unmatched. Germline V gives CDR1 SGHTA, CDR2 FQGTGA. The CDR3 is 14 residues long. The chain uses TRBV7-3 and TRBJ1-1; TRBD1 matches at 10 bases. This specimen was peripheral blood, taken 28 days after the second dose of the MenACWY control vaccine. This TCR was recovered from an adult who received the MenACWY meningococcal vaccine as a control. Written as DNA, the CDR3 is TGTGCCAGCAGCTGGGACAGGGGGAACACTGAAGCTTTCTTT. This translates into CASSWDRGNTEAFF. Full variable domain (remainder filled in from reference TRBV7-3 and TRBJ1-1): GAGVSQTPSNKVTEKGKYVELRCDPISGHTALYWYRQSLGQGPEFLIYFQGTGAADDSGLPNDRFFAVRPEGSVSTLKIQRTERGDSAVYLCASSWDRGNTEAFFGQGTRLTVV.